This T cell receptor (beta chain) originates from a study of blood T cell repertoires in COVID-19 (dated by TCRdb to between 2020 and 2021). Broadly, across the study: Collaborator samples came from the United States, Italy and Spain and covered acute and convalescent phases of COVID-19. The material from the prospective study consisted of cDNA or gDNA derived from T cells, B-cell-depleted T cells, or PBMCs. Subjects who had been exposed to COVID-19, were actively infected with it, or had recovered from it provided the deeply sampled blood TCRbeta repertoires that made up the dataset. The repertoires were released in a freely available public database meant as a resource for research on the immune response to SARS-CoV-2. Samples were obtained from the ongoing ImmuneRACE study (first 160 participants) and from about 1,300 subjects provided by 6 global collaborators. Sample metadata almost always included a de-identified subject ID, COVID-19 status, age in years and sex. Where available, HLA class I and class II types were taken from metadata supplied by the sample provider and were not determined by assay-based typing. Summary of the overall study and its limitations: The quantity of clinical and demographic metadata differed by source and by participant and was supplied without curation.

The collaborating institutions used their own protocols to collect whole blood in K2EDTA tubes. For TCRbeta analysis, collaborator samples were shipped as frozen whole blood, as isolated PBMCs, or as DNA extracted from either sample type. The CDR3 numbers 13 residues from cysteine through phenylalanine. Only the CDR3 part of the read is kept: 39 bases, read in frame from the first base. The germline V gene provides CDR1 SGHDT and CDR2 YYEEEE. Trimming costs V 0 bases and J 3 bases, and their ends lie 6 bases apart. About this clone: No antigen is known for it. The record has no base qualities; no much larger clone is one base away.

The immunoSEQ Assay, a bias-controlled multiplex PCR, was used to amplify TCRbeta CDR3 regions from genomic DNA. The study's processing was this. The number of nucleated cells in each sample was estimated by amplification of reference gene primers within the assay. To quantify the absolute abundance of each unique TCRbeta CDR3 rearrangement, sequence reads were collapsed and filtered. Productive Simpson clonality was computed per sample as the square root of Simpson's diversity index over productive rearrangements. What TCRdb holds here is the immuneACCESS table cut down to in-frame rearrangements. Part of the clones is not present; checked against another copy, under half of the missing clones reflect an unresolved V gene, and the others are unexplained. Clone size and V and J calls were adopted from that table, with D and trimming inferred from the DNA. The sample table lists approximately 260,000 clones, 75% to 90% of them with a count of one. Less than 2.5% of the sample is in the top ten clones.

The receptor was isolated from a man aged 50 or older with acute or convalescent COVID-19. This sequence uses TRBV5-6 and TRBJ1-2; matching of 6 bases hints at TRBD1 as the D gene. The sequencing input was peripheral blood. The CDR3 has the sequence CASSLDRDYGYTF. The DNA reads as follows: TGTGCCAGCAGCTTGGACAGGGACTATGGCTACACCTTC.